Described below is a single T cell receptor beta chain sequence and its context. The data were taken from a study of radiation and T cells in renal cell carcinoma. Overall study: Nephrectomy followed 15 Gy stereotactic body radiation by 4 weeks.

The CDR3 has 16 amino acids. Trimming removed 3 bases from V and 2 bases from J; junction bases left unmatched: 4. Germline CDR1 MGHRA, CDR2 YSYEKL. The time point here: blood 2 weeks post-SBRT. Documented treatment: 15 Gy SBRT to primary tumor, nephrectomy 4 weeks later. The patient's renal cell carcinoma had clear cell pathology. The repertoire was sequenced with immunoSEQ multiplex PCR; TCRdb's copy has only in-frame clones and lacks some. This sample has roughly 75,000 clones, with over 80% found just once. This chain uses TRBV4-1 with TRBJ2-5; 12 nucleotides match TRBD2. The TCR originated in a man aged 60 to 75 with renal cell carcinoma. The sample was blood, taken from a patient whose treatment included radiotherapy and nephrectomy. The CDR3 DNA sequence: TGCGCCAGCAGCCACAGGACTAGCGGGGCACAAGAGACCCAGTACTTC. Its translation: CASSHRTSGAQETQYF.